One sample yielded the 29 T cell receptor beta chains listed below, sequenced in a study of CD8+CD57+ T cells in acquired aplastic anemia. TCR beta VDJ and CDR3 were profiled, and genomic DNA was the template. TCRdb reprocessed the reads via MiXCR and lists one record per CDR3 protein. The data contain some 150,000 distinct CDR3 sequences, roughly two fifths of them singletons. Source material: sorted CD4+, CD8+, or CD8+CD57+ T cells (not recorded which) from PBMCs. These receptors were taken from a human donor in good health, serving as a control.

At least ten counts were recorded for this clonotype. This chain links TRBV24-1 with TRBJ2-1; 9 nucleotides align to TRBD2. Losses at the gene ends were 3 bases for V and 9 bases for J; bases not matched to a gene: 8. In germline, CDR1 is KGHDR, CDR2 SFDVKD. This CDR3 comprises 15 residues. The CDR3 region is CATSDAGLARGEQFF. The CDR3 nucleotides are TGTGCCACCAGTGATGCGGGACTAGCTCGGGGTGAGCAGTTCTTC.

This clonotype was counted many times. This sequence joins TRBV24-1 and TRBJ2-7; 8 bases agree with TRBD1. Trimming removed 4 bases from V and 7 bases from J; junction bases left unmatched: 14. The V gene's germline CDR1 is KGHDR and CDR2 SFDVKD. The CDR3 is 16 amino acids. The CDR3 region has the DNA TGTGCCACCAGTGACCCAGGGGACAGGTCTAACGGAGAGCAGTACTTC. This encodes CATSDPGDRSNGEQYF.

This clonotype was recorded many times. V usage is TRBV20-1 and J usage is TRBJ1-2; 7 nucleotides agree with TRBD1. The junction had 7 bases not matched to a gene; V was cut back by 5 bases and J by 4 bases. Germline values: CDR1 DFQATT, CDR2 SNEGSKA (reference sequence). The CDR3 is made up of 13 amino acids. The CDR3 region is CSALQGFRYGYTF. For the CDR3, the DNA is TGCAGTGCTCTACAGGGGTTCCGCTATGGCTACACCTTC.

This clonotype has just a few counts. The chain uses TRBV28 and TRBJ2-1; 9 nucleotides align to TRBD1. The V gene end was trimmed by 0 bases and the J gene end by 4 bases; junction bases not matched to a gene: 4. This CDR3 spans 16 amino acids. Germline loops: CDR1 MDHEN, CDR2 SYDVKM. CDR3 bases: TGTGCCAGCAGTTTATGGGGACAGGGATCTTACAATGAGCAGTTCTTC. Protein: CASSLWGQGSYNEQFF. Complete variable domain (other parts from reference TRBV28 and TRBJ2-1): DVKVTQSSRYLVKRTGEKVFLECVQDMDHENMFWYRQDPGLGLRLIYFSYDVKMKEKGDIPEGYSVSREKKERFSLILESASTNQTSMYLCASSLWGQGSYNEQFFGPGTRLTVL.

This clonotype was observed many times. The chain links TRBV29-1 to TRBJ2-1, with D possibly being TRBD1 or TRBD2 (5 bases each). CDR3 length: 17 amino acids. Trimming stripped 8 bases from V and 4 bases from J, with 27 bases between. In germline, CDR1 is SQVTM, CDR2 ANQGSEA. DNA of the CDR3: TGCAGCTCGGAAGGTAGATCGGGGCCTCAAGTTTACAATGAGCAGTTCTTC. Its protein is CSSEGRSGPQVYNEQFF.

Many counts were recorded for this clonotype. The chain uses TRBV19 and TRBJ2-7; D may be TRBD1 (6 bases). Germline assignment: CDR1 LNHDA and CDR2 SQIVND (reference sequence). V was cut by 5 bases and J by 0 bases, with 14 bases left in between. This CDR3 spans 15 amino acids. In DNA form, the CDR3 reads TGTGCCAGTAGTGAAAGACAGGTCAGCTCCTACGAGCAGTACTTC. Translated: CASSERQVSSYEQYF.

As for this clonotype: The junction departs from germline at one end; a sequencing error may be responsible. The genes are TRBV7-4 and TRBJ2-2; possibly TRBD2 for D (5 bases). Looked up from germline, CDR1 is SGHVT and CDR2 is SQSDAQ. The CDR3 is made up of 12 amino acids. The CDR3 here is CASIYEDGELFF. The CDR3 DNA is TGTGCCAGCATCTATGAGGACGGGGAGCTGTTTTTC.

Points on this clonotype: The CDR3 carries no conserved terminal phenylalanine or tryptophan, so it likely arises from a read error. This chain links TRBV10-3 with TRBJ2-5; a weak D match, TRBD1 (6 bases). The CDR3 runs 14 residues. V was shortened by 4 bases and J by 3 bases, with 12 bases between the two germline ends. Germline CDR1 ENHRY, CDR2 SYGVKD. This CDR3 reads CAISGRTEKETQYL. CDR3 nucleotide sequence: TGTGCCATCAGTGGGAGGACAGAGAAAGAGACCCAGTACCTC.

At least ten counts were recorded for this clonotype. The V and J genes are TRBV20-1 and TRBJ2-7; D may be TRBD1 (5 bases). V gave up 3 bases and J gave up 4 bases, with 7 bases separating them. The CDR3 length is 11 residues. CDR1 and CDR2 (germline): DFQATT, SNEGSKA (reference sequence). CDR3: CSASQGYEQYF. CDR3 nucleotide sequence: TGCAGTGCTAGTCAGGGTTACGAGCAGTACTTC.

This clonotype was recorded at least ten times. The rearrangement uses TRBV20-1 and TRBJ1-1, with 7 nucleotides matching TRBD1. The germline gives CDR1 DFQATT, CDR2 SNEGSKA (reference sequence). This CDR3 has 13 amino acids. V was pared by 3 bases and J by 11 bases, with 12 bases of the junction left unmatched. CDR3 in amino acids: CSARTGTADDAFF. CDR3 nucleotides: TGCAGTGCTAGGACCGGGACAGCCGATGACGCTTTCTTT.

Details on this clonotype: This could be a read error, since a much larger clone is one nucleotide away. This chain joins TRBV27 and TRBJ1-6; TRBD1 agrees at 7 bases. The ends lost 3 bases at V and 11 bases at J; junction bases unmatched: 13. From germline, CDR1 is MNHEY and CDR2 SMNVEV (reference sequence). This CDR3 contains 16 residues. CDR3 amino acids: CASSFLRGGVGPPLHF. CDR3 nucleotides: TGTGCCAGCAGTTTCCTCAGGGGGGGAGTCGGTCCACCCCTCCACTTT.

This clonotype was counted ten times or more. The chain recombines TRBV24-1 with TRBJ2-5; D is ambiguous. The CDR3 is 15 amino acids. The germline gives CDR1 KGHDR, CDR2 SFDVKD. V was cut by 5 bases and J by 4 bases, with 16 bases left in between. The CDR3, as DNA: TGTGCCACCAGTGTAACGGGCCTCGCTGGAGAGACCCAGTACTTC. Amino acids: CATSVTGLAGETQYF.

In this sample, this clonotype is medium-sized. The V call is TRBV2, the J call TRBJ1-2; D gene uncertain. Germline lookup yields CDR1 SNHLY and CDR2 FYNNEI. This CDR3 comprises 11 residues. Trimming cost V 6 bases and J 2 bases, with 4 bases left between them. The CDR3 DNA reads TGTGCCAGCAGAGTAAACTATGGCTACACCTTC. Protein product: CASRVNYGYTF.

This clonotype was recorded once. J is TRBJ2-1 and V is TRBV30; the match to TRBD2 covers 11 bases. There are 15 residues in the CDR3. J lost 6 bases, V lost 2 bases, and 6 bases had no gene match. CDR1 is GTSNPN, CDR2 SVGIG, per germline (reference sequence). CDR3 sequence (DNA): TGTGCCTGGAGTCCCGGGACTAGCGGCCTCAATGAGCAGTTCTTC. Protein product: CAWSPGTSGLNEQFF.

This chain links TRBV2 with TRBJ1-1, with 7 nucleotides matching TRBD1. CDR1 is SNHLY, CDR2 FYNNEI, per germline. The CDR3 has 13 residues. The ends lost 5 bases at V and 4 bases at J; junction bases unmatched: 4. In DNA form, the CDR3 reads TGTGCCAGCAGTAAGACAGGGACCACTGAAGCTTTCTTT. Translated, it gives CASSKTGTTEAFF.

The chain uses TRBV5-6 and TRBJ1-2, with 10 bases lining up with TRBD1. Germline CDR1 is SGHDT and CDR2 is YYEEEE. J was trimmed by 7 bases and V by 4 bases; bases with no gene match: 4. CDR3 length equals 13 residues. For the CDR3, the DNA is TGTGCCAGCAGCCAGACAGGGGGCTCTGGCTACACCTTC. Amino acid sequence: CASSQTGGSGYTF.

The chain links TRBV15 to TRBJ1-5, with unresolved D. Per germline, CDR1 LNHNV and CDR2 YYDKDF (reference sequence). The CDR3 is made up of 15 amino acids. Trimming removed 3 bases from V and 2 bases from J, with 11 bases in between. In nucleotides, the CDR3 is TGTGCCACCAGCAGCCCGCTTGACGGCAATCAGCCCCAGCATTTT. Protein product: CATSSPLDGNQPQHF.

To note about this clonotype: Being one base from a much bigger clone, this may be a read error. The CDR3 bases are TGCAGTGCTGGACAGGAGACTAGTGAAAAACTGTTTTTT. Its protein is CSAGQETSEKLFF. The chain joins TRBV20-1 to TRBJ1-4, with TRBD1 identical over 7 bases. The germline V gene has CDR1 DFQATT and CDR2 SNEGSKA (reference sequence). The CDR3 length is 13 residues.

This sequence joins TRBV7-2 and TRBJ2-7, with 9 bases matching TRBD2. There are 19 residues in the CDR3. Losses at the gene ends were 0 bases for V and 3 bases for J; bases not matched to a gene: 15. Looked up from germline, CDR1 is SGHTA and CDR2 is FQGNSA. This CDR3 is CASSLARASGTLPIYEQYF. The CDR3 region has the DNA TGTGCCAGCAGCTTAGCGCGGGCTAGCGGGACTCTCCCCATCTACGAGCAGTACTTC.

This CDR3 reads CASSIDRRRREQYF. For the CDR3, the DNA is TGTGCCAGTAGTATAGATCGGCGGAGGAGGGAGCAGTACTTC. The rearrangement links TRBV19 to TRBJ2-7; possibly TRBD2 for D (5 bases). CDR1 and CDR2 (germline): LNHDA, SQIVND (reference sequence). V dropped 0 bases and J dropped 7 bases, with 13 bases sitting between them. The CDR3 extends over 14 amino acids.

This clonotype was observed a few times. DNA of the CDR3: TGCGCCAGCAGCTTGGAGGGGTCCTCCAAAAACATTCAGTACTTC. Protein product: CASSLEGSSKNIQYF. This rearrangement joins TRBV5-1 to TRBJ2-4; weak D call: TRBD1 (5 bases). Trimming pared 0 bases from V and 2 bases from J, leaving 9 bases between. CDR3 length equals 15 residues. The germline gives CDR1 SGHRS, CDR2 YFSETQ.

This clonotype came up many times. The gene calls are TRBV6-2 or TRBV6-3 and TRBJ2-7; D not certain. V was cut by 10 bases and J by 3 bases, with 13 bases left in between. This CDR3 spans 12 amino acids. The germline CDR1 and CDR2 sequences are MNHEY and SVGEGT. The CDR3 DNA follows: TGTGCCACAACTCTAGGGAACTACGAGCAGTACTTC. This codes for CATTLGNYEQYF.

V usage is TRBV24-1 and J usage is TRBJ2-3; tentative D call: TRBD2 (6 bases). The CDR3 contains 13 residues. V lost 2 bases, J lost 6 bases, and 8 bases lay in between. Germline CDR1 is KGHDR and CDR2 is SFDVKD. In nucleotides, the CDR3 is TGTGCCACCAGTGATTGGAGGGTGGATACGCAGTATTTT. Its protein is CATSDWRVDTQYF.

In its sample, this clonotype was seen many times. V is TRBV12-3 or TRBV12-4 and J is TRBJ2-3; D is unclear. V shed 2 bases and J shed 0 bases, with 6 bases lying between them. This CDR3 has 14 residues. The CDR3 DNA reads as TGTGCCAGCAGTTTAAGGGTGAGCACAGATACGCAGTATTTT. Its translation is CASSLRVSTDTQYF.

A word on this clonotype: A read error is possible here, since a much larger clone lies one base away. The CDR3 does not end in the conserved phenylalanine or tryptophan, so this is likely a read error. The chain's CDR3 is CASSDRDNTEAFS. The CDR3, as DNA: TGTGCCAGCAGTGACCGGGACAACACTGAAGCTTTCTCT. The chain combines TRBV6-4 with TRBJ1-1; the D gene is possibly TRBD1 (5 bases). Trimming removed 2 bases from V and 2 bases from J, with 6 bases in between. This CDR3 is 13 amino acids long. Germline V gives CDR1 MRHNA, CDR2 SNTAGT.

There are a few counts of this clonotype. The rearrangement uses TRBV2 and TRBJ1-1, with D perhaps TRBD1 (5 bases). V lost 5 bases, J lost 0 bases, and 13 bases lay in between. Germline-derived CDR1 and CDR2 are SNHLY and FYNNEI. The CDR3 contains 15 residues. Here the CDR3 DNA reads TGTGCCAGCAGTCGATTAGGACAACTGAACACTGAAGCTTTCTTT. Its protein is CASSRLGQLNTEAFF.

This clonotype was seen ten or more times. The V gene is TRBV6-1, the J gene TRBJ1-6; weak D call: TRBD1 (6 bases). CDR1 and CDR2 from the germline V gene are MNHNS and SASEGT. V was trimmed by 5 bases and J by 8 bases, leaving 13 bases between them. The CDR3 is 14 residues long. The CDR3 reads CASSPTGFDSPLHF. The CDR3 DNA reads TGTGCCAGCAGTCCCACAGGGTTCGATTCACCCCTCCACTTT.

This clonotype appeared many times. The V and J genes are TRBV11-2 and TRBJ1-4; 9 nucleotides match TRBD1. The CDR3 runs to 15 residues. With V trimmed by 4 bases and J by 8 bases, 8 bases remained unmatched. In germline, CDR1 is SGHAT, CDR2 FQNNGV. CDR3 DNA: TGTGCCAGCAGCTCCGAACAGGGGGCTCGGGAAAAACTGTTTTTT. Amino acids: CASSSEQGAREKLFF.

This clonotype was recorded many times. The genes are TRBV3-1 and TRBJ1-2; 8 nucleotides match TRBD1. The CDR3 consists of 12 residues. Germline trimming cut 3 bases from V and 8 bases from J; bases unmatched to any gene: 2. CDR1 is LGHDT and CDR2 is YNNKEL in the germline V gene (reference sequence). DNA of the CDR3: TGTGCCAGCAGCCAGGGGGACAGGGGCTACACCTTC. It specifies CASSQGDRGYTF.